One and the same sample provided the 17 T cell receptor beta chains below, sequenced in a study of early T cells in non-severe SARS-CoV-2 infection. One entry per CDR3 protein, called by TCRdb with MiXCR from the 5' RACE reads. The sample yields some 67,000 distinct CDR3 sequences, 9% to 10% seen once. The sequences come from whole blood, collected at baseline. The receptors here all came from an adult who was a healthcare worker with PCR-confirmed SARS-CoV-2 infection or an uninfected control (not recorded which).

This clonotype showed up just a few times. An end of the junction does not agree with germline; a read error may underlie this. The chain has TRBV7-2 and TRBJ1-4; TRBD1 might be the D (6 bases). The CDR3 spans 17 residues. Germline assignment: CDR1 SGHTA and CDR2 FQGNSA. This CDR3 reads CVSSLAGGAVTNEKLFF. CDR3 bases: TGTGTCAGCAGCTTAGCCGGGGGCGCGGTAACTAATGAAAAACTGTTTTTT.

This clonotype was detected only a few times. This chain connects TRBV2 to TRBJ1-1; tentative D call: TRBD1 (6 bases). V was shortened by 4 bases and J by 1 base, with 7 bases between the two germline ends. Germline V gene data show CDR1 as SNHLY and CDR2 as FYNNEI. CDR3 length equals 13 residues. CDR3 nucleotide sequence: TGTGCCAGCAGTGCAGGGGAGAACACTGAAGCTTTCTTT. Its translation is CASSAGENTEAFF.

This clonotype was counted a few times. V and J are TRBV15 and TRBJ2-7; D gene unclear. The V and J ends lost 3 bases and 3 bases respectively, with 21 bases between them. The CDR3 has 17 amino acids. The germline V gene has CDR1 LNHNV and CDR2 YYDKDF (reference sequence). CDR3 DNA: TGTGCCACCAGCAGGGCCCCGATAGGCCCCGATGTCTACGAGCAGTACTTC. Amino acid sequence: CATSRAPIGPDVYEQYF.

About this clonotype itself: A much larger clone differs by one base, so this may be a read error. This CDR3 is CSVDKDKGQETQYF. The CDR3, as DNA: TGCAGCGTTGACAAAGACAAGGGCCAAGAGACCCAGTACTTC. This chain connects TRBV29-1 to TRBJ2-5, with D hard to call. Deletions cut 3 bases from V and 1 base from J, with 12 bases between. The CDR3 contains 14 residues. Per the germline V gene, CDR1 is SQVTM and CDR2 is ANQGSEA.

This clonotype was observed a handful of times. V is TRBV30 and J is TRBJ2-2, with TRBD2 matching over 7 bases. The V gene end was trimmed by 1 base and the J gene end by 6 bases; junction bases not matched to a gene: 8. Looked up from germline, CDR1 is GTSNPN and CDR2 is SVGIG (reference sequence). This CDR3 region has 15 residues. CDR3 amino acids: CAWSGGAGDAGELFF. The CDR3 DNA follows: TGTGCCTGGAGTGGTGGGGCGGGAGATGCCGGGGAGCTGTTTTTT.

This clonotype was seen more than once but under ten times. The chain uses TRBV20-1 and TRBJ1-4, with D possibly TRBD1 on 6 matching bases. Germline-derived CDR1 and CDR2 are DFQATT and SNEGSKA (reference sequence). V lost 5 bases and J lost 4, with 20 bases in between. The CDR3 runs 16 residues. CDR3 in DNA: TGCAGTGCTCCCGGGGCAGGGGCATCTTATAATGAAAAACTGTTTTTT. It translates to CSAPGAGASYNEKLFF.

V and J are TRBV7-2 and TRBJ2-7; possibly TRBD1 or TRBD2 for D (6 bases each). The germline V gene has CDR1 SGHTA and CDR2 FQGNSA. The CDR3 runs to 18 residues. V lost 5 bases and J 4 bases, leaving 27 bases between the germline ends. The CDR3 DNA reads TGTGCCAGCAGCCAGGCCCCGGGGTGGGGGGCAAATGCGTACGAGCAGTACTTC. Its protein is CASSQAPGWGANAYEQYF.

This clonotype was found a few times. The rearrangement uses TRBV6-2 or TRBV6-3 and TRBJ2-7; 14 bases map to TRBD2. V lost 0 bases, J lost 6 bases, and 1 base stayed unmatched. Germline CDR1 MNHEY, CDR2 SVGEGT. The CDR3 consists of 15 residues. The CDR3 DNA reads TGTGCCAGCAGTTACTCGACTAGCGGGAGGGCCGAGCAGTACTTC. Residues: CASSYSTSGRAEQYF.

The rearrangement links TRBV5-1 to TRBJ2-3; D remains unclear. The germline V gene encodes CDR1 SGHRS and CDR2 YFSETQ. Trimming pared 2 bases from V and 4 bases from J, leaving 11 bases between. CDR3 length: 14 amino acids. This CDR3 reads CASSFGLGADTQYF. The CDR3 bases are TGCGCCAGCAGCTTTGGGTTAGGAGCAGATACGCAGTATTTT. The full variable domain, its missing parts supplied by reference TRBV5-1 and TRBJ2-3, is KAGVTQTPRYLIKTRGQQVTLSCSPISGHRSVSWYQQTPGQGLQFLFEYFSETQRNKGNFPGRFSGRQFSNSRSEMNVSTLELGDSALYLCASSFGLGADTQYFGPGTRLTVL.

This clonotype appeared many times. The chain employs TRBV11-2 and TRBJ2-3; tentatively, D is TRBD1 (5 bases). The CDR3 is 16 amino acids. The V end lost 5 bases, the J end lost 0 bases, and 15 bases lay between the germline ends. Germline V gene sequence: CDR1 SGHAT, CDR2 FQNNGV. CDR3 protein: CASSRRLGRSTDTQYF. For the CDR3, the DNA is TGTGCCAGCAGCCGGAGACTGGGGCGGAGCACAGATACGCAGTATTTT.

This clonotype occurred a few times. The rearrangement links TRBV27 to TRBJ2-7, with TRBD2 as a possible D gene (6 bases). Per the germline V gene, CDR1 is MNHEY and CDR2 is SMNVEV (reference sequence). Between the trimmed V and J ends, which lost 1 base and 5 bases, there was a span of 12 bases. The CDR3 contains 14 residues. CDR3 region: CASSLLGGRNEQYF. In DNA, the CDR3 is TGTGCCAGCAGTTTATTGGGGGGTCGGAACGAGCAGTACTTC.

A word on this clonotype: The junction differs from germline at one of its ends, possibly a read error. The chain is built from TRBV11-3 and TRBJ2-7; TRBD1 is a possible D gene (6 bases). Looked up from germline, CDR1 is SGHNT and CDR2 is YENEEA. The CDR3 runs 13 residues. In DNA, the CDR3 is TGTGTCAGCAGCTTAGAAGGGGGTAGCGAGCAGTACTTC. The encoded protein is CVSSLEGGSEQYF.

This clonotype was counted only a few times. The chain links TRBV3-1 to TRBJ1-4; D ambiguous. The CDR3 consists of 13 residues. CDR1 LGHDT and CDR2 YNNKEL come from the germline V gene (reference sequence). Deletions cut 4 bases from V and 11 bases from J, with 14 bases between. This CDR3 reads CASSPDHKSKLFF. The CDR3 DNA reads TGTGCCAGCAGCCCAGACCACAAAAGCAAACTGTTTTTT.

CDR3 loop: CASSGGRYNQPQHF. CDR3 coding DNA: TGTGCCAGCAGCGGAGGACGGTACAATCAGCCCCAGCATTTT. The V and J genes are TRBV13 and TRBJ1-5; D unresolved. Trimming cost V 5 bases and J 3 bases, with 11 bases left between them. The germline V gene encodes CDR1 PRHDT and CDR2 FYEKMQ (reference sequence). The CDR3 spans 14 residues.

This clonotype was picked up many times. This chain uses TRBV20-1 with TRBJ1-1; TRBD1 agrees at 8 bases. Germline V gene data show CDR1 as DFQATT and CDR2 as SNEGSKA (reference sequence). CDR3 length: 14 amino acids. V trimming: 0 bases; J trimming: 4 bases; junction bases outside the gene matches: 4. CDR3 residues: CSARDFQGATEAFF. In DNA, the CDR3 is TGCAGTGCTAGAGATTTCCAGGGGGCCACTGAAGCTTTCTTT.

The chain carries TRBV30 and TRBJ2-1, with a possible D match to TRBD2 (6 bases). The CDR3 length is 15 residues. Looked up from germline, CDR1 is GTSNPN and CDR2 is SVGIG (reference sequence). V lost 4 bases to trimming and J lost 7 bases, with 20 bases between them. CDR3 DNA: TGTGCCTGGACCACCGGGGGAGGCCGGGGTAATGAGCAGTTCTTC. Amino acids: CAWTTGGGRGNEQFF.

J is TRBJ1-3 and V is TRBV20-1; D is unresolved. The V gene's germline CDR1 is DFQATT and CDR2 SNEGSKA (reference sequence). This CDR3 is 11 amino acids long. The V end lost 6 bases, the J end lost 4 bases, and 7 bases lay between the germline ends. The CDR3 region is CSALTGNTIYF. CDR3 in DNA: TGCAGTGCCTTAACCGGAAACACCATATATTTT.